These 20 T cell receptor beta chains originate from one sample sequenced in a study of blood T cell repertoires in COVID-19. The method was immunoSEQ multiplex PCR; TCRdb's version includes in-frame clones alone and lacks a portion of them. The sample includes roughly 130,000 clones, about four fifths seen only once; the top ten take roughly an eighth. Sequencing was done on a sample of peripheral blood. The receptors stem from a woman between 25 and 40 years old who had recovered from COVID-19.

Only one count was recorded for this clone. The rearrangement joins TRBV2 to TRBJ1-4, with D perhaps TRBD1 (5 bases). CDR1 and CDR2 (germline): SNHLY, FYNNEI. The CDR3 is 15 residues long. V was pared by 2 bases and J by 7 bases, with 14 bases between. In nucleotides, the CDR3 is TGTGCCAGCAGTGAACCGGGATGGAGGGGTGAAAAACTGTTTTTT. Translation: CASSEPGWRGEKLFF.

This chain joins TRBV5-1 and TRBJ2-7, with 9 bases fitting TRBD1. Unmatched junction bases numbered 5, after V lost 3 bases and J lost 4 bases. The CDR3 is 14 residues long. The V gene's germline CDR1 is SGHRS and CDR2 YFSETQ. Written as DNA, the CDR3 is TGCGCCAGCAGCTACCGGGACAGGGCGTACGAGCAGTACTTC. Translating gives CASSYRDRAYEQYF. The variable domain in full, with the rest retrieved from reference TRBV5-1 and TRBJ2-7, is KAGVTQTPRYLIKTRGQQVTLSCSPISGHRSVSWYQQTPGQGLQFLFEYFSETQRNKGNFPGRFSGRQFSNSRSEMNVSTLELGDSALYLCASSYRDRAYEQYFGPGTRLTVT.

There are a few counts of this clone. The chain combines TRBV6-6 with TRBJ1-5, with 8 positions matching TRBD1. V was clipped by 8 bases and J by 3 bases; unmatched bases: 9. The V gene's germline CDR1 is MNHNY and CDR2 SVGAGI (reference sequence). The CDR3 runs 15 residues. CDR3 coding DNA: TGTGCCAGCCGAAAACAGGGGGATGCCAATCAGCCCCAGCATTTT. This sequence encodes CASRKQGDANQPQHF.

The V gene is TRBV5-1, the J gene TRBJ2-5, with TRBD1 matching over 7 bases. The CDR3 runs 13 residues. With 4 bases clipped from V and 4 bases from J, the junction kept 4 bases outside the gene matches. From germline, CDR1 is SGHRS and CDR2 YFSETQ. CDR3 region: CASSEDRTETQYF. The CDR3 DNA reads TGCGCCAGCAGCGAGGACAGGACAGAGACCCAGTACTTC. The full variable domain, with the rest looked up from reference TRBV5-1 and TRBJ2-5, is KAGVTQTPRYLIKTRGQQVTLSCSPISGHRSVSWYQQTPGQGLQFLFEYFSETQRNKGNFPGRFSGRQFSNSRSEMNVSTLELGDSALYLCASSEDRTETQYFGPGTRLLVL.

The chain has TRBV3-1 (or the pseudogene TRBV3-2) and TRBJ2-3; weak D call: TRBD1 (6 bases). Germline lookup yields CDR1 LGHDT and CDR2 YNNKEL (reference sequence). V lost 0 bases, J lost 2 bases, and 15 bases lay in between. The CDR3 extends over 17 amino acids. The CDR3 loop is CASSQDSQGFYTDTQYF. CDR3 DNA sequence: TGTGCCAGCAGCCAAGATTCGCAGGGGTTTTACACAGATACGCAGTATTTT.

The chain joins TRBV5-1 to TRBJ1-3; 8 nucleotides line up with TRBD1. The J segment lost 2 bases and the V segment lost 0 bases, leaving 4 bases of the junction unmatched. Germline CDR1 SGHRS, CDR2 YFSETQ. This CDR3 has 16 residues. CDR3 nucleotide sequence: TGCGCCAGCAGCTTGGTGGGACAGGTGGCTGGAAACACCATATATTTT. This gives the protein CASSLVGQVAGNTIYF. Full variable domain (outside the CDR3, taken from reference TRBV5-1 and TRBJ1-3): KAGVTQTPRYLIKTRGQQVTLSCSPISGHRSVSWYQQTPGQGLQFLFEYFSETQRNKGNFPGRFSGRQFSNSRSEMNVSTLELGDSALYLCASSLVGQVAGNTIYFGEGSWLTVV.

This chain uses TRBV7-2 with TRBJ2-7, with no clear D. This CDR3 contains 12 residues. Looked up from germline, CDR1 is SGHTA and CDR2 is FQGNSA. V was shortened by 0 bases and J by 12 bases, with 12 bases between the two germline ends. In DNA form, the CDR3 reads TGTGCCAGCAGCTTAGCCTGGGCAGGTCTGTACTTC. Translating gives CASSLAWAGLYF. Variable domain in full (rest from reference TRBV7-2 and TRBJ2-7): GAGVSQSPSNKVTEKGKDVELRCDPISGHTALYWYRQSLGQGLEFLIYFQGNSAPDKSGLPSDRFSAERTGGSVSTLTIQRTQQEDSAVYLCASSLAWAGLYFGPGTRLTVT.

V is TRBV7-3 and J is TRBJ2-5; 10 bases fit TRBD1. The CDR3 sequence is 20 residues long. CDR1 SGHTA and CDR2 FQGTGA come from the germline V gene. V lost 3 bases and J lost 3; bases outside the gene matches: 19. CDR3 coding DNA: TGTGCCAGCAGCTTTCCCCCGATTTGGCACCTGGACAGGGGGGAAGAGACCCAGTACTTC. Translated: CASSFPPIWHLDRGEETQYF. The entire variable domain, with the rest obtained from reference TRBV7-3 and TRBJ2-5, is as follows: GAGVSQTPSNKVTEKGKYVELRCDPISGHTALYWYRQSLGQGPEFLIYFQGTGAADDSGLPNDRFFAVRPEGSVSTLKIQRTERGDSAVYLCASSFPPIWHLDRGEETQYFGPGTRLLVL.

The chain is built from TRBV7-9 and TRBJ2-7; TRBD1 is a possible D gene (5 bases). Germline-derived CDR1 and CDR2 are SEHNR and FQNEAQ (reference sequence). This CDR3 contains 15 residues. V was clipped by 6 bases and J by 1 base, with 16 bases between them. The CDR3 region has the DNA TGTGCCAGCAGATTGGGGCCAGGGCTATCCTACGAGCAGTACTTC. Translating it yields CASRLGPGLSYEQYF.

The J gene is TRBJ1-6, the V gene TRBV11-3; D remains unclear. The CDR3 loop spans 13 amino acids. Trimming removed 5 bases at V and 8 bases at J, with 10 bases between. The V gene's germline CDR1 is SGHNT and CDR2 YENEEA. Here the CDR3 reads CASSGTRHSPLHF. CDR3 sequence (DNA): TGTGCCAGCAGCGGTACCAGGCATTCACCCCTCCACTTT.

This chain connects TRBV2 to TRBJ1-5, with D possibly TRBD1 on 6 matching bases. The CDR3 is 15 residues long. The germline V and J ends were trimmed by 4 bases and 3 bases, with 13 bases remaining between them. The V gene's germline CDR1 is SNHLY and CDR2 FYNNEI. This chain's CDR3 is CASSVGTPNNQPQHF. For the CDR3, the DNA is TGTGCCAGCAGTGTTGGGACACCTAACAATCAGCCCCAGCATTTT.

This sequence joins TRBV19 and TRBJ1-2; 10 bases are a match to TRBD1. With V trimmed by 5 bases and J by 3 bases, 3 bases remained unmatched. Germline V gene lookup returns CDR1 LNHDA and CDR2 SQIVND (reference sequence). This CDR3 is built from 14 residues. CDR3 amino acids: CASSPGQGDYGYTF. The CDR3 coding sequence is TGTGCCAGTAGTCCCGGACAGGGGGACTATGGCTACACCTTC.

The genes are TRBV4-1 and TRBJ1-1; TRBD1 matches at 7 bases. Germline assignment: CDR1 MGHRA and CDR2 YSYEKL. CDR3 length equals 18 residues. V dropped 3 bases and J dropped 3; count of bases not matched to a gene: 16. CDR3 in DNA: TGCGCCAGCAGCCAGCTGACAGGGTTCGGCCCCCAGGACACTGAAGCTTTCTTT. It specifies CASSQLTGFGPQDTEAFF.

The CDR3 sequence is CASSESYLRQGQPQHF. DNA for the CDR3: TGTGCCAGCAGTGAATCCTACCTTAGACAGGGCCAGCCCCAGCATTTT. The chain combines TRBV6-1 with TRBJ1-5; 7 bases match TRBD1. V dropped 2 bases and J dropped 7; count of bases not matched to a gene: 11. The length of the CDR3 is 16 residues. CDR1 is MNHNS, CDR2 SASEGT, per germline.

The CDR3 DNA is TGTGCCAGCAGCTTGCGGCTGGGAGGGGGTTCACCCCTCCACTTT. Protein product: CASSLRLGGGSPLHF. The J gene is TRBJ1-6, the V gene TRBV5-6, with a weak D call TRBD1 (6 bases). CDR1 and CDR2 from the germline V gene are SGHDT and YYEEEE. V lost 1 base to trimming and J lost 9 bases, with 14 bases between them. This CDR3 is built from 15 residues.

This clone occurred many times. Other DNA variants within this sample encode the same CDR3. The rearrangement links TRBV5-1 to TRBJ2-1; D is uncertain. This CDR3 contains 15 residues. Trimming pared 0 bases from V and 2 bases from J, leaving 9 bases between. Germline CDR1 SGHRS, CDR2 YFSETQ. The CDR3 loop is CASSLEGGTYNEQFF. In nucleotides, the CDR3 is TGCGCCAGCAGCTTGGAAGGCGGCACCTACAATGAGCAGTTCTTC.

The V call is TRBV19, the J call TRBJ2-1; the match to TRBD1 covers 8 bases. V shed 7 bases and J 8 bases; nucleotides not matched to a gene: 10. Germline V gene lookup returns CDR1 LNHDA and CDR2 SQIVND (reference sequence). CDR3 length: 14 residues. The CDR3 nucleotides read TGTGCCAGTACCCAAGGACAGGGTGGCTATGAGCAGTTCTTC. Amino acid sequence: CASTQGQGGYEQFF. Full variable domain (missing parts from reference TRBV19 and TRBJ2-1): DGGITQSPKYLFRKEGQNVTLSCEQNLNHDAMYWYRQDPGQGLRLIYYSQIVNDFQKGDIAEGYSVSREKKESFPLTVTSAQKNPTAFYLCASTQGQGGYEQFFGPGTRLTVL.

This clone is a singleton in its sample. The V call is TRBV9, the J call TRBJ2-7; 7 nucleotides line up with TRBD1. CDR1 is SGDLS and CDR2 is YYNGEE in the germline V gene. The CDR3 runs to 14 residues. J gave up 2 bases and V 3 bases, and 5 bases lay outside the gene matches. Written as DNA, the CDR3 is TGTGCCAGCAGCGCGACAGGGAGCACCTACGAGCAGTACTTC. This codes for CASSATGSTYEQYF.

This clone was counted a single time. The rearrangement joins TRBV6-5 to TRBJ1-2, with a tentative D call TRBD1 (6 bases). V was clipped by 4 bases and J by 7 bases, with 7 bases between them. This CDR3 is built from 11 residues. Germline V gene data show CDR1 as MNHEY and CDR2 as SVGAGI. CDR3 amino acids: CASSSRGGYTF. The DNA of the CDR3 is TGTGCCAGCAGTTCCAGGGGTGGCTACACCTTC.

This clone showed up just once. This chain joins TRBV9 and TRBJ2-5; D is undetermined. CDR1 and CDR2 from the germline V gene are SGDLS and YYNGEE. The CDR3 runs 14 residues. The V end was cut by 0 bases, the J end by 1 base, with 7 bases between. CDR3 DNA: TGTGCCAGCAGCGTAGCCTACTTCCAAGAGACCCAGTACTTC. This gives the protein CASSVAYFQETQYF.